A selection of T cell receptor beta chains follows, all from one sample in a study of siplizumab effects on memory and regulatory T cells. The method was immunoSEQ multiplex PCR; TCRdb's version includes in-frame clones alone and lacks a portion of them. Of about 50,000 clones listed, roughly nine tenths are singletons. Source material: naive CD8+ T cells sorted from blood. The receptors were gathered from a human donor in good health. CDR3s include the opening cysteine and the closing phenylalanine or tryptophan. D genes are given only for firm matches. The size of a clone is reported for some rows only, either as once, few or many, or as a class for expanded clones.

TRBV13	.	TRBJ2-7	.	CASRVGAGREFYEQYF	TGTGCCAGCAGGGTTGGGGCCGGACGGGAGTTCTACGAGCAGTACTTC
TRBV27	.	TRBJ2-1	.	CASSFPPPNEQFF	TGTGCCAGCAGTTTCCCTCCCCCGAATGAGCAGTTCTTC
TRBV29-1	.	TRBJ1-1	.	CSVGATEAFF	TGCAGCGTTGGGGCGACTGAAGCTTTCTTT
TRBV27	TRBD2	TRBJ2-7	.	CATGQGPGLAGVYEQYF	TGTGCCACCGGACAGGGACCGGGACTAGCGGGAGTCTACGAGCAGTACTTC
TRBV7-9	.	TRBJ1-2	.	CASSLDANRPNGYTF	TGTGCCAGCAGCTTAGATGCGAATAGACCCAATGGCTACACCTTC
TRBV2	.	TRBJ1-5	.	CASTIGHFSNQPQHF	TGTGCCAGCACCATTGGACACTTTAGCAATCAGCCCCAGCATTTT
TRBV6-6	.	TRBJ2-7	.	CASSYGPPSYEQYF	TGTGCCAGCAGTTACGGCCCACCCTCCTACGAGCAGTACTTC
TRBV4-2	TRBD2	TRBJ2-5	once	CASSQEGSGPLQETQYF	TGTGCCAGCAGCCAAGAGGGTAGCGGGCCACTTCAAGAGACCCAGTACTTC
TRBV19	TRBD2	TRBJ2-5	.	CASSIGSGRAQETQYF	TGTGCCAGTAGTATAGGGAGCGGGAGGGCCCAAGAGACCCAGTACTTC
TRBV5-1	TRBD2	TRBJ2-7	.	CASSRLADGTYEQYF	TGCGCCAGCAGCCGCCTAGCGGACGGAACCTACGAGCAGTACTTC
TRBV11-3	TRBD2	TRBJ2-1	.	CASSPSGSPYNEQFF	TGTGCCAGCAGCCCGAGCGGGAGTCCCTACAATGAGCAGTTCTTC
TRBV10-3	TRBD2	TRBJ2-2	once	CAISGLAGASDTGELFF	TGTGCCATCAGTGGGCTAGCGGGTGCCTCGGACACCGGGGAGCTGTTTTTT
TRBV5-1	TRBD1	TRBJ2-1	.	CASSQVGTGKPYNEQFF	TGCGCCAGCAGCCAAGTTGGGACAGGGAAACCCTACAATGAGCAGTTCTTC
TRBV19	.	TRBJ2-1	.	CASSIDRNEQFF	TGTGCCAGTAGTATAGATAGGAATGAGCAGTTCTTC
TRBV7-6	.	TRBJ2-6	.	CASSEDGVLGANVLTF	TGTGCCAGCAGCGAGGATGGGGTACTCGGGGCCAACGTCCTGACTTTC
TRBV11-2	.	TRBJ1-3	.	CASSSRTDAIYF	TGTGCCAGCAGCTCCCGGACAGACGCCATATATTTT
TRBV5-4	TRBD1	TRBJ2-5	.	CASSIRQGLGETQYF	TGTGCCAGCAGCATCCGACAGGGTTTGGGGGAGACCCAGTACTTC
TRBV21-1	.	TRBJ1-1	once	CASSKPDRNTEAFF	TGTGCCAGCAGCAAACCAGACAGGAACACTGAAGCTTTCTTT
TRBV4-1	.	TRBJ1-2	.	CASSQVSGNGYTF	TGCGCCAGCAGCCAAGTTTCGGGTAATGGCTACACCTTC
TRBV20-1	.	TRBJ2-1	.	CSVRGNEQFF	TGCAGTGTAAGAGGCAATGAGCAGTTCTTC
TRBV4-1	TRBD1	TRBJ2-2	once	CASSLEDRGTGELFF	TGCGCCAGCAGCCTGGAGGACAGGGGGACCGGGGAGCTGTTTTTT
TRBV6-1	.	TRBJ2-3	once	CASSAARWDTQYF	TGTGCCAGCAGCGCTGCCCGCTGGGATACGCAGTATTTT
TRBV4-1	.	TRBJ1-2	.	CASSQVTGNYGYTF	TGCGCCAGCAGCCAAGTTACAGGGAACTATGGCTACACCTTC
TRBV27	.	TRBJ1-2	.	CASKMTGQTNYGYTF	TGTGCCAGCAAGATGACGGGACAAACTAACTATGGCTACACCTTC
TRBV29-1	.	TRBJ1-2	.	CSVFRVGNGYTF	TGCAGCGTTTTTAGGGTCGGGAATGGCTACACCTTC
TRBV15	.	TRBJ2-7	once	CATSRELGGWEKYF	TGTGCCACCAGCCGCGAGCTAGGAGGATGGGAGAAGTACTTC
TRBV6-6	.	TRBJ1-2	few	CASSSLGKSNYGYTF	TGTGCCAGCAGTTCCCTCGGCAAGTCTAACTATGGCTACACCTTC
TRBV7-6	TRBD1	TRBJ2-7	few	CASSPGTGLYEQYF	TGTGCCAGCAGCCCCGGGACAGGACTCTACGAGCAGTACTTC
TRBV4-1	.	TRBJ1-1	.	CASSPQGQTEAFF	TGCGCCAGCAGCCCACAGGGACAAACTGAAGCTTTCTTT
TRBV4-1	.	TRBJ2-2	.	CASSHEGTGELFF	TGCGCCAGCAGCCATGAGGGGACCGGGGAGCTGTTTTTT
TRBV6-1	.	TRBJ2-7	.	CASSGETYEQYF	TGTGCCAGCAGTGGGGAGACCTACGAGCAGTACTTC
TRBV5-1	.	TRBJ1-6	.	CASSLDRAAGPSYNSPLHF	TGCGCCAGCAGCTTGGACAGGGCAGCCGGCCCCTCCTATAATTCACCCCTCCACTTT
TRBV10-3	TRBD2	TRBJ2-1	.	CAISDLATLAGVYNEQFF	TGTGCCATCAGTGACTTAGCGACACTAGCGGGAGTTTACAATGAGCAGTTCTTC
TRBV11-3	TRBD2	TRBJ2-2	.	CASSFGGLATGELFF	TGTGCCAGCAGCTTCGGGGGGTTAGCGACCGGGGAGCTGTTTTTT
TRBV11-2	.	TRBJ2-7	.	CASSLDRAYEQYF	TGTGCCAGCAGCTTAGACAGGGCGTACGAGCAGTACTTC
TRBV6-5	TRBD1	TRBJ2-3	.	CASNKQGYTDTQYF	TGTGCCAGCAACAAACAGGGGTACACAGATACGCAGTATTTT
TRBV7-8	TRBD1	TRBJ2-7	.	CASSTRQGAKEQYF	TGTGCCAGCAGCACCAGACAGGGGGCGAAAGAGCAGTACTTC
TRBV10-2	.	TRBJ2-7	.	CASSVEATYEQYF	TGCGCCAGCAGTGTTGAGGCCACCTACGAGCAGTACTTC
TRBV6-5	TRBD2	TRBJ2-7	.	CASSYPGLAGIEQYF	TGTGCCAGCAGTTACCCGGGACTAGCGGGGATAGAGCAGTACTTC
TRBV19	.	TRBJ2-1	.	CASRILGAYNEQFF	TGTGCCAGCCGCATTTTGGGAGCCTACAATGAGCAGTTCTTC
TRBV10-3	TRBD1	TRBJ1-3	.	CAISELTGGKNTIYF	TGTGCCATCAGTGAGCTCACAGGGGGCAAGAACACCATATATTTT
TRBV27	TRBD2	TRBJ2-1	.	CASQGSGAGGNEQFF	TGTGCCTCCCAGGGTTCCGGGGCGGGAGGAAATGAGCAGTTCTTC
TRBV10-3	TRBD2	TRBJ2-5	.	CAISARGLAGNQETQYF	TGTGCCATCAGTGCTCGGGGACTAGCGGGCAACCAAGAGACCCAGTACTTC
TRBV7-2	.	TRBJ2-3	.	CASSFVADTQYF	TGTGCCAGCAGCTTCGTAGCAGATACGCAGTATTTT
TRBV10-2	.	TRBJ1-1	.	CASREDSNTEAFF	TGCGCCAGCAGAGAGGACAGTAACACTGAAGCTTTCTTT
TRBV2	TRBD1	TRBJ2-1	.	CASSEIGGSSPYNEQFF	TGTGCCAGCAGTGAAATAGGGGGCTCGAGCCCTTACAATGAGCAGTTCTTC
TRBV14	.	TRBJ2-5	.	CASSQGPSEETQYF	TGTGCCAGCAGCCAAGGCCCGTCTGAAGAGACCCAGTACTTC
TRBV7-8	TRBD1	TRBJ2-1	.	CASSWDSYNEQFF	TGTGCCAGCAGCTGGGACAGTTACAATGAGCAGTTCTTC
TRBV15	.	TRBJ1-1	.	CATSRDKGGTEAFF	TGTGCCACCAGCAGAGATAAGGGTGGCACTGAAGCTTTCTTT
TRBV7-8	.	TRBJ1-1	.	CASSLEPPGYDSSTEAFF	TGTGCCAGCAGCTTAGAGCCCCCGGGGTACGACTCGAGCACTGAAGCTTTCTTT
TRBV12-5	.	TRBJ1-2	once	CASGAQGGYYGYTF	TGTGCTAGTGGTGCCCAGGGCGGATACTATGGCTACACCTTC
TRBV14	TRBD2	TRBJ2-7	.	CASSQTSGSLYEQYF	TGTGCCAGCAGCCAGACTAGCGGGAGTCTCTACGAGCAGTACTTC
TRBV6-1	TRBD1	TRBJ1-6	few	CASSEWGQGNSPLHF	TGTGCCAGCAGTGAGTGGGGACAGGGCAATTCACCCCTCCACTTT
TRBV7-2	.	TRBJ2-1	.	CASSLGLGAPEQFF	TGTGCCAGCAGCTTAGGCCTAGGTGCGCCTGAGCAGTTCTTC